This TCR beta chain emerged from a study of shared clonotypes between healthy human individuals. About the study: Aged between 18 and 49, the donors were a couple of women and a few men. Study-wide points: Larger estimated richness was generally seen in naive subsets than in memory subsets.

Profiling relied on immunoSEQ multiplex PCR, and the TCRdb table lists in-frame clones only, not all of them. This table holds over 1.4 million clones, roughly 96% found once. Splitting the CD4+ cells yielded a CD45RA+ naive subset and a CD45RA-negative memory subset. Comments on this clone: Its antigen is as yet unknown.

The sample comprised naive CD4+ T cells sorted from blood. Subset reported: CD45RA+ positively selected. The TCR originated in a young man in good health.

CDR3 sequence: CASSWATSYEQYF. DNA of the CDR3: TGTGCCAGCAGTTGGGCGACTAGTTACGAGCAGTACTTC. The chain combines TRBV6-5 with TRBJ2-7, with D possibly TRBD2 on 6 matching bases. Trimming left V 4 bases short and J 4 bases short, with 11 bases between. The CDR3 has 13 amino acids. Looked up from germline, CDR1 is MNHEY and CDR2 is SVGAGI.